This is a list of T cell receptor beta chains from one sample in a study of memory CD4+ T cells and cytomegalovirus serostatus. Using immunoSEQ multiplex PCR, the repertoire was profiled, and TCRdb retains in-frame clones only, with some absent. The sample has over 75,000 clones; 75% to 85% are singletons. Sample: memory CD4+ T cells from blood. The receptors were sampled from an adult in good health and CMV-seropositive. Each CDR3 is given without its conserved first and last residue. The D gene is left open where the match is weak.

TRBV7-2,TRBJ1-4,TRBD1,ASSLGQGPEKLF
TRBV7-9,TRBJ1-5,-,ASQTDSNQPQH
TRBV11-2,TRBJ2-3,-,ASEGNTDTQY
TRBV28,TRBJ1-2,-,AVGVRRGYT
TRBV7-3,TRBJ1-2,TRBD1,ASSSGQGGGYT
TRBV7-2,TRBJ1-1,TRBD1,ASSRQGENTEAF
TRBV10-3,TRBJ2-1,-,AISDNRYNEQF
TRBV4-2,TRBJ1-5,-,ASSQEVDQPQH
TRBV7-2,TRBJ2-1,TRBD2,ASSASGRGYNEQF
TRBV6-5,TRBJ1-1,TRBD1,ASRRQGGTEAF
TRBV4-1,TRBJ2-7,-,ASSPQILAVYEQY
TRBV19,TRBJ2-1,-,ASSMLGGDNEQF
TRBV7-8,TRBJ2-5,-,ASSLGLQETQY
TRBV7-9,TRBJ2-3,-,ASSLVGPDTQY
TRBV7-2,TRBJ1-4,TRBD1,ASSKRGRDEKLF
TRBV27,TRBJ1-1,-,ASRGTYLNTEAF
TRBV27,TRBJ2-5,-,ASSVNRDQETQY
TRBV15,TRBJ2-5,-,ATSRASGHGETQY
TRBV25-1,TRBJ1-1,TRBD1,ASSESPGQEGSGGTF
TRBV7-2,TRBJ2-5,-,ASTLNGETQY
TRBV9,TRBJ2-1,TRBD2,ASSFGGDGLANNEQF
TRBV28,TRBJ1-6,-,ASSGKGVTPLH
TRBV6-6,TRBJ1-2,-,ASSYSTGVYGGYT
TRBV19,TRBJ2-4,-,ASSLRQTGVAKNIQY
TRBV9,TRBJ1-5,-,ASSKSPEASQPQH
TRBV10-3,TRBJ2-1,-,AISENGDGEQF
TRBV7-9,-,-,ASSPSGTYEQY
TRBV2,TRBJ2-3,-,ASSANSGTDTQY
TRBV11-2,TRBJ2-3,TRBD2,ASSLRLAGDTDTQY
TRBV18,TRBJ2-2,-,ASREAGNTGELF
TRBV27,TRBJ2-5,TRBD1,ASSLRGQGTETQY
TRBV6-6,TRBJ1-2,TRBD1,ASRDRDRPTHGYT
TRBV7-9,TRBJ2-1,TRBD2,ASSSAGVHYNEQF
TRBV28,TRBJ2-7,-,ASNGAGFEQY
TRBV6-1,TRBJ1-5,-,ASSEVGGLGNQPQH
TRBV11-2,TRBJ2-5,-,ASSLVPETQY
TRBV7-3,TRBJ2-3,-,ASSLGIKDTQY
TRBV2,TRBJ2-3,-,ASSPGRGADTQY
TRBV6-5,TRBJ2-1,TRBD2,ASSKRLAARDEQF
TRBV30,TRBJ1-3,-,AWSSRAGNTIY
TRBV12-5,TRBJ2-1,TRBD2,ASGGLGEGGGYEQF